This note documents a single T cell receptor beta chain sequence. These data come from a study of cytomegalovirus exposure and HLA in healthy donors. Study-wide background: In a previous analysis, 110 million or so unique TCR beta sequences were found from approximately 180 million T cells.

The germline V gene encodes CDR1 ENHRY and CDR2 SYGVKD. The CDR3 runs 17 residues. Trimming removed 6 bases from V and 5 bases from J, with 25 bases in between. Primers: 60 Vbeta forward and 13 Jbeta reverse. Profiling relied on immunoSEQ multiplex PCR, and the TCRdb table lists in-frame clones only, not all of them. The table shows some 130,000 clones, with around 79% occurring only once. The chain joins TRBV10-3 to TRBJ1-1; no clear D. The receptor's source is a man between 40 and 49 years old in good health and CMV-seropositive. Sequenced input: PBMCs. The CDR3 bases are TGTGCCATCAGCCAACAAAGCTCCCCCTTGCGGGTAACTGAAGCTTTCTTT. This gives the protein CAISQQSSPLRVTEAFF.